This T cell receptor (beta chain) was recorded in a study of T cell responses to AZD1222 COVID-19 vaccine. The protocol was immunoSEQ multiplex PCR, while the TCRdb copy is restricted to in-frame clones and leaves out a portion. The sample gives 13,000 to 15,000 clones, approximately 80% of which show up once; 30% to 50% is in the top ten. The CDR3 consists of 16 residues. V lost 5 bases, J lost 4 bases, and 19 bases lay in between. This TCR came from an adult who received the AZD1222 COVID-19 vaccine. This chain joins TRBV5-3 and TRBJ1-5, with D maybe TRBD1 (5 bases). TRBV5-3 is an ORF, and what it does is uncertain. Sequenced material: peripheral blood, taken 28 days after the second AZD1222 dose. CDR3 bases: TGTGCCAGAAGAAAATCGGGGGAGAATCGGAATCAGCCCCAGCATTTT. Its protein is CARRKSGENRNQPQHF.